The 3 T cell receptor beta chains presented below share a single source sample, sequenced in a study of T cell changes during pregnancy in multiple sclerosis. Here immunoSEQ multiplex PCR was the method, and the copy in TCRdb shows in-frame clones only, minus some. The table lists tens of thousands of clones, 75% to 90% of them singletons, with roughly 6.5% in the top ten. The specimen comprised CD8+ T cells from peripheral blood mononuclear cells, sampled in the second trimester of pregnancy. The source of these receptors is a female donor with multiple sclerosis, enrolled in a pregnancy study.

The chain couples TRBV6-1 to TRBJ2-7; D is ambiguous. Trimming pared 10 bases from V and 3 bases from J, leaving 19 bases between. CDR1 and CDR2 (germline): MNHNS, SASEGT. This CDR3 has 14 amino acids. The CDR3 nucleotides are TGTGCCACGGAAGCGACCTTAATCCTCTACGAGCAGTACTTC. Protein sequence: CATEATLILYEQYF.

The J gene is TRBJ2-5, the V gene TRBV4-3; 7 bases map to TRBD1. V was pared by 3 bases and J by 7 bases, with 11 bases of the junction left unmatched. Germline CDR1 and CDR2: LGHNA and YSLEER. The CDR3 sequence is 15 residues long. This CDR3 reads CASSQKTGSPGTQYF. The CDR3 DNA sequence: TGCGCCAGCAGCCAGAAGACAGGGAGTCCGGGGACCCAGTACTTC.

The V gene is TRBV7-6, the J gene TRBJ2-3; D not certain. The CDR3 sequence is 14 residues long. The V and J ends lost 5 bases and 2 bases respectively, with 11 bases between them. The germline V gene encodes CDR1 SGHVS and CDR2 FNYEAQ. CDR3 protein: CASSPSLNTDTQYF. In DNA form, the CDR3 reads TGTGCCAGCAGCCCCTCACTGAACACAGATACGCAGTATTTT.